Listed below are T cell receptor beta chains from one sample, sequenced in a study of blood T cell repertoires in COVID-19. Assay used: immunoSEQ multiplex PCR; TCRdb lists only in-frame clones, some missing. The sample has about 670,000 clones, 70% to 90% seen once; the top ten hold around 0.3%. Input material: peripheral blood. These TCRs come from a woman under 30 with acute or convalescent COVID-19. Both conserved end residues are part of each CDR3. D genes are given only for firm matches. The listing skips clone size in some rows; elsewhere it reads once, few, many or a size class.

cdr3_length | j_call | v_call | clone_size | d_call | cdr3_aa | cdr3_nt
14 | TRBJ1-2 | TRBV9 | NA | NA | CASSLSDRGYGYTF | TGTGCCAGCAGCCTTTCGGACAGAGGCTATGGCTACACCTTC
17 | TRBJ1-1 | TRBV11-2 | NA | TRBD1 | CASSLLWGDRKGTEAFF | TGTGCCAGCAGCTTACTTTGGGGGGACAGGAAGGGCACTGAAGCTTTCTTT
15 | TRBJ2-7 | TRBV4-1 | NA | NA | CASSRGTVGDYEQYF | TGCGCCAGCAGCCGCGGGACAGTGGGGGACTACGAGCAGTACTTC
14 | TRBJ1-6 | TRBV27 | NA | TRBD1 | CASREGTGSSPLHF | TGTGCCAGCAGGGAAGGGACAGGGAGTTCACCCCTCCACTTT
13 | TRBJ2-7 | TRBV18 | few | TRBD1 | CASSLDRGGEQYF | TGTGCCAGCTCTTTGGACAGGGGTGGCGAGCAGTACTTC
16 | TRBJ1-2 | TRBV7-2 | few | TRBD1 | CASSLGRDRDLNGYTF | TGTGCCAGCAGCTTAGGCAGGGACAGGGATTTGAACGGCTACACCTTC
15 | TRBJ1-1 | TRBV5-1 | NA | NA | CASSFGKTVNTEAFF | TGCGCCAGCAGCTTTGGGAAGACAGTGAACACTGAAGCTTTCTTT
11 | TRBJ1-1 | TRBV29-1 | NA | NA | CSVAMNTEAFF | TGCAGCGTTGCTATGAACACTGAAGCTTTCTTT
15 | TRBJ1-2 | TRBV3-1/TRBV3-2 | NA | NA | CASSLRGGEHYGYTF | TGTGCCAGCAGCCTCAGGGGAGGGGAACACTATGGCTACACCTTC
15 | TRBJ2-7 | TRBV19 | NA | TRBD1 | CASRQQDRGIYEQYF | TGTGCCAGTAGACAACAGGACAGGGGGATATACGAGCAGTACTTC
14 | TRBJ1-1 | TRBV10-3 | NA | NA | CAISDRGANTEAFF | TGTGCCATCTCGGATCGGGGGGCGAACACTGAAGCTTTCTTT
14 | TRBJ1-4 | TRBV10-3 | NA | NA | CAISDGGLEEKLFF | TGTGCCATCAGTGACGGGGGGCTGGAAGAAAAACTGTTTTTT
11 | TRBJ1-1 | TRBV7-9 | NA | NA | CASSWGGLAFF | TGTGCCAGCAGCTGGGGAGGATTAGCTTTCTTT
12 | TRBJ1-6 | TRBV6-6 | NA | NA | CASSEYNSPLHF | TGTGCCTCAAGCGAGTATAATTCACCCCTCCACTTT
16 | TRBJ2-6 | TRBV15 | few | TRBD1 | CATSSGTDSGANVLTF | TGTGCCACCAGCAGCGGGACAGACTCTGGGGCCAACGTCCTGACTTTC